This TCR beta chain is from a study of shared clonotypes between healthy human individuals. Study outcomes and limitations: Expectations were that clonotype sharing among donors would be affected by sequencing depth.

The repertoire was sequenced with immunoSEQ multiplex PCR; TCRdb's copy has only in-frame clones and lacks some. The table records about 2.4 million clones, approximately 93% of them present only once. In regard to this clone: The antigen is unknown.

The germline V and J ends were trimmed by 5 bases and 2 bases, with 7 bases remaining between them. CDR3 size: 13 residues. Germline CDR1 is LNHDA and CDR2 is SQIVND (reference sequence). This TCR came from a man younger than 35 in good health. Some clones in this sample may be carry-over from other donors' samples. V and J are TRBV19 and TRBJ1-5; D is ambiguous. What was sequenced was naive CD4+ T cells from PBMCs. Subset defined: CD45RA+ positively selected. The CDR3 sequence: CASSFVGNQPQHF. The DNA of the CDR3 is TGTGCCAGTAGTTTCGTGGGCAATCAGCCCCAGCATTTT.